Listed below are T cell receptor beta chains from one sample, sequenced in a study of molecular identifiers for immune sequencing clone quantification. TCRdb re-analysed the PCR reads in MiXCR, keeping a single row per CDR3 protein. The data show tens of thousands of distinct CDR3 sequences, 15% to 20% seen once. The specimen was naive CD8+ T cells from blood, with Jurkat cell RNA spiked in. These receptors all stem from a human donor in good health. Some libraries in this study had Jurkat cell RNA spiked in. CDR3s include the opening cysteine and the closing phenylalanine or tryptophan. D genes are given only for firm matches. Rows may omit the clone size; those that give it use once, few, many or a size class.

v_gene,abundance,d_gene,j_gene,CDR3nt,CDR3aa
TRBV7-2,.,.,TRBJ2-5,TGTGCCAGCAGCCCGAAAAGCGGAAGGGGGGGGGAGACCCAGTACTTC,CASSPKSGRGGETQYF
TRBV29-1,.,.,TRBJ1-2,TGCAGCGGGCTGGGGGGGAATGGCTACACCTTC,CSGLGGNGYTF
TRBV4-1,many,TRBD1,TRBJ1-1,TGCGCCAGCAGCCAGGACAGGGTGGCCACTGAAGCTTTCTTT,CASSQDRVATEAFF
TRBV6-1,many,TRBD1,TRBJ2-1,TGTGCCAGCAGTGAAATAATCAACAGGGGGCATGATGAGCAGTTCTTC,CASSEIINRGHDEQFF
TRBV11-2,many,TRBD2,TRBJ2-7,TGTGCCAGCAGCTTAATCTCTAGCGGGAGTCGCGGCTCCTACGAGCAGTACTTC,CASSLISSGSRGSYEQYF
TRBV2,.,TRBD1,TRBJ1-2,TGTGCCAGCAGTGAAGCACCGACAGGGTATGGCTACACCTTC,CASSEAPTGYGYTF
TRBV24-1,few,.,TRBJ1-2,TGTGCCACCAGTGGGGATCCCAACTATGGCTACACCTTC,CATSGDPNYGYTF
TRBV25-1,many,.,TRBJ2-1,TGTGCCAGCACGGCCTTCGGATCCGACTCAAGACGAGTAGCAGAGCAGTTCTTC,CASTAFGSDSRRVAEQFF
TRBV4-3,many,.,TRBJ2-5,TGCGCCAGCAGCCCGGGCCCACCCCTTCTGGAGACCCAGTACTTC,CASSPGPPLLETQYF
TRBV5-6,many,TRBD1,TRBJ2-3,TGTGCCAGCAGAGAACAGGGGGCCGTCTTCTCTTCTCGCACAGATACGCAGTATTTT,CASREQGAVFSSRTDTQYF
TRBV2,.,.,TRBJ2-1,TGTGCCAGCAAGGGGAGTGGAGGAAGTTTCTACAATGAGCAGTTCTTC,CASKGSGGSFYNEQFF
TRBV12-3/TRBV12-4,.,TRBD2,TRBJ2-7,TGTGCCAGCAGTTTAGGACTAGCGGGATATCGGTTCTACGAGCAGTACTTC,CASSLGLAGYRFYEQYF
TRBV30,many,TRBD1,TRBJ1-1,TGTGCCTGGAGTGCCGGCGCAGGGGGACTTGTGACTGAAGCTTTCTTT,CAWSAGAGGLVTEAFF
TRBV19,many,.,TRBJ2-7,TGTGCCAGTAGTGCCAAACTAGCTGCCTACGAGCAGTACTTC,CASSAKLAAYEQYF
TRBV14,many,.,TRBJ2-5,TGTGCCAGCAGCCAGTATGGGCCCCAAGAGACCCAGTACTTC,CASSQYGPQETQYF
TRBV5-6,many,.,TRBJ2-7,TGTGCCAGCAGCTTGGGGGACGTCGCCTACGAGCAGTACTTC,CASSLGDVAYEQYF
TRBV7-6,many,.,TRBJ2-2,TGTGCCAGCAGCTTAGGTACGGCCCCCTGGAACACCGGGGAGCTGTTTTTT,CASSLGTAPWNTGELFF
TRBV3-1,many,TRBD2,TRBJ2-1,TGTGCCAGCAGCACCCAAAGCGGGAAAATGAACAATGAGCTGTTCTTC,CASSTQSGKMNNELFF
TRBV5-4,many,TRBD2,TRBJ2-7,TGTGCCAGCAGCTTAGTGACTAGCGGGACCTACGAGCAGTACTTC,CASSLVTSGTYEQYF
TRBV7-6,few,.,TRBJ1-5,TGTGCCAGCAGCTCTAGGGGTGGGGGACTCGGGCCCCAGCATTTT,CASSSRGGGLGPQHF
TRBV6-6,many,TRBD1,TRBJ2-7,TGTGCCAGCAGTTACTCGATGACAGGGTCCTCCTACAAGCAGTACTTC,CASSYSMTGSSYKQYF
TRBV5-1,.,TRBD1,TRBJ2-7,TGCGCCAGCAGCTGGACAGGGGGAGTTTACGAGCAGTACTTC,CASSWTGGVYEQYF
TRBV27,many,.,TRBJ2-1,TGTGCCAGCACTTTGGGCGGCGGTGAGCAGTTCTTC,CASTLGGGEQFF
TRBV4-3,many,.,TRBJ2-7,TGCGCCAGCAGCCAAGGACACGGCTACGAGCAGTACTTC,CASSQGHGYEQYF
TRBV7-2,medium-sized,.,TRBJ2-3,TGTGCCAGCAGCTTACGCTACAACTTTGGGGGAGAGGCCGACACAGATACGCAGTATTTT,CASSLRYNFGGEADTDTQYF
TRBV24-1,many,TRBD1,TRBJ2-1,TGTGCCACCAGTGATTTAGTGGGGACAGGGTCCGGTGAGCAGTTCTTC,CATSDLVGTGSGEQFF
TRBV28,.,.,TRBJ2-1,TGTGCCAGCAGTTTAATAGAAGGCAATGAGCAGTTCTTC,CASSLIEGNEQFF
TRBV4-1,many,.,TRBJ2-1,TGCGCCAGCAGCCAAGATTCTAACCCCTGGAATGAGCAGTTCTTC,CASSQDSNPWNEQFF
TRBV6-8,.,.,TRBJ1-2,TGTGCCACCCCGGACATCTCTGAATCGGGCTACACCTTC,CATPDISESGYTF
TRBV20-1,many,TRBD1,TRBJ1-1,TGCAGTGCTAGAGGCAGGGGGAGAACTGAAGCTTTCTTT,CSARGRGRTEAFF
TRBV6-5,few,.,TRBJ2-7,TGTGCCAGCAGCCCCGCAAATCTGTCACCGGGACGCTACGAGCAGTACTTC,CASSPANLSPGRYEQYF
TRBV9,many,TRBD2,TRBJ2-7,TGTGCCAGCAGCCCCGGCCCCGTACTAGCGGGAGAGTACGAGCAGTACTTC,CASSPGPVLAGEYEQYF
TRBV7-9,many,.,TRBJ2-7,TGTGCCAGCAGCTTACTTTTCCACGAGCAGTACTTC,CASSLLFHEQYF
TRBV9,.,.,TRBJ2-6,TGTGCCGGCAGCGTATTAACGGGAAGTGCAGGGGCCAACGTCCTGACTTTC,CAGSVLTGSAGANVLTF
TRBV20-1,many,TRBD2,TRBJ2-7,TGCAGTGCTTCCTGGGGGGGCTCCTACGAGCAGTACTTC,CSASWGGSYEQYF
TRBV4-1,many,.,TRBJ2-1,TGCGCCAGCAGCCCAGAACGGGGGACCCGTGATGAGCAGTTCTTC,CASSPERGTRDEQFF
TRBV6-6,.,TRBD1,TRBJ2-7,TGTGCCAGCAGTCCAGACAACCCGTCCCGCACAGGGGACGAGCAGTACTTC,CASSPDNPSRTGDEQYF
TRBV7-3,many,TRBD2,TRBJ2-1,TGTGCCAGCAGCTCCGAGCGGGAGCCCTACAATGAGCAGTTCTTC,CASSSEREPYNEQFF
TRBV9,many,TRBD2,TRBJ2-1,TGTGCCAGCAGCGTACCCAGACTAGCGGGAGAGGGAGGTGAGCAGTTCTTC,CASSVPRLAGEGGEQFF
TRBV13,many,.,TRBJ2-5,TGTGCCAGCAGCGAGACCCTGAGGGAGACCCAGTACTTC,CASSETLRETQYF
TRBV15,many,TRBD2,TRBJ2-3,TGTGCCACCAGCAGAGATCCGACTAGCGGGAGGGAAGATACGCAGTATTTT,CATSRDPTSGREDTQYF
TRBV9,few,.,TRBJ1-2,TGTGCCAGCAGCGAGGCCAAGGCCTATGGCTACACCTTC,CASSEAKAYGYTF
TRBV3-1,many,TRBD2,TRBJ2-7,TGTGCCAGCAGCCAAGTGGGACTAGCGGGAGGGCGAAGCTCCTACGAGCAGTACTTC,CASSQVGLAGGRSSYEQYF
TRBV29-1,many,.,TRBJ2-7,TGCAGCGTCCTTGGGGTTTCGCGGGGAGTTGACGAGCAGTACTTC,CSVLGVSRGVDEQYF
TRBV14,.,.,TRBJ2-1,TGTGCCAGCAACCTACAGGGTCACTCCTACAATGAGCAGTTCTTC,CASNLQGHSYNEQFF
TRBV29-1,many,.,TRBJ1-1,TGCAGCGTTGAAGATGGGCTGACTGAAGCTTTCTTT,CSVEDGLTEAFF
TRBV7-9,many,.,TRBJ1-2,TGTGCCAGCAGCCACCCGGACGCCCGTGGCTACACCTTC,CASSHPDARGYTF
TRBV6-5,many,.,TRBJ2-5,TGTGCCAGCAGCCAATCCGGAGAGACCCAGTACTTC,CASSQSGETQYF
TRBV7-9,many,.,TRBJ2-1,TGTGCCAGCAGCCACTCAGAGGTTTTGGTGTTCGATGAGCAGTTCTTC,CASSHSEVLVFDEQFF
TRBV9,many,TRBD2,TRBJ2-2,TGTGCCAGCAGCGTGTCCCCGGGTACTAGCGGGAGGAGCACCGGGGAGCTGTTTTTT,CASSVSPGTSGRSTGELFF
TRBV27,.,.,TRBJ2-2,TGTGCCAGCAGTTTAATGTTTGGACAAGAGAACACCGGGGAGCTGTTTTTT,CASSLMFGQENTGELFF
TRBV7-9,.,.,TRBJ2-1,TGTGCCAGCAACCCCAGTGGTTTTTCCTACAATGAGCAGCTCTTC,CASNPSGFSYNEQLF
TRBV20-1,many,TRBD2,TRBJ2-7,TGCAGTGCTCCCCGGACTAGCGGGAGTAGAAACGAGCAGTACTTC,CSAPRTSGSRNEQYF